This record concerns one T cell receptor beta chain sequence. The study recruited people aged about 18 to 95 years across about two dozen US areas. The sample originates from a study of blood T cell repertoires in COVID-19. The overall study: T cells, B-cell-depleted T cells, or PBMCs provided the cDNA or gDNA that served as material.

The protocol was immunoSEQ multiplex PCR, while the TCRdb copy is restricted to in-frame clones and leaves out a portion. The sample contains 140,000 to 150,000 clones, approximately 87% of which appear only once. In germline, CDR1 is SGHNT, CDR2 YYREEE (reference sequence). With V trimmed by 0 bases and J by 3 bases, 4 bases remained unmatched. The length of the CDR3 is 16 residues. The genes are TRBV5-4 and TRBJ2-3; TRBD2 agrees at 10 bases. The receptor was isolated from a man in his 60s who had recovered from COVID-19. The specimen sequenced was PBMCs or T cells enriched from blood (not recorded which). The DNA for the CDR3 is TGTGCCAGCAGCTTGGCGGCTAGCGGGGGTACAGATACGCAGTATTTT. Translated, it gives CASSLAASGGTDTQYF.